Presented here are 19 T cell receptor beta chains from one specimen sequenced in a study of blood T cell repertoires in COVID-19. The data were produced by immunoSEQ multiplex PCR, yet TCRdb's version contains in-frame clones alone and is incomplete. Seen here are 250,000 or so clones, 86% observed once, and the top ten hold approximately 13%. Specimen: peripheral blood. These receptors all stem from an elderly man with acute or convalescent COVID-19.

The chain couples TRBV6-5 to TRBJ1-5, with a weak D call TRBD1 (6 bases). The CDR3 runs to 13 residues. Germline loops: CDR1 MNHEY, CDR2 SVGAGI. The germline V and J ends were trimmed by 6 bases and 4 bases, with 10 bases remaining between them. The CDR3 here is CASRPDRNQPQHF. As DNA, the CDR3 is TGTGCCAGCAGACCCGACAGGAATCAGCCCCAGCATTTT.

The chain uses TRBV18 and TRBJ1-1; D call uncertain. V was trimmed by 4 bases and J by 4 bases, leaving 10 bases between them. The CDR3 length is 13 residues. Germline CDR1 reads KGHSH; CDR2 reads LQKENI. CDR3 amino acids: CASSRGPTTEAFF. The CDR3 DNA sequence: TGTGCCAGCTCACGAGGCCCGACCACTGAAGCTTTCTTT.

V gene TRBV28 combines with J gene TRBJ2-7; TRBD2 matches at 7 bases. The CDR3 sequence is 14 residues long. The V and J ends lost 6 bases and 2 bases, in that order; junction bases with no gene match: 7. From germline, CDR1 is MDHEN and CDR2 SYDVKM. The CDR3 sequence is CASRRGLPTYEQYF. The CDR3 DNA follows: TGTGCCAGCAGGCGGGGACTACCCACCTACGAGCAGTACTTC.

The chain employs TRBV12-3 or TRBV12-4 and TRBJ1-1; the D is unclear. This CDR3 has 13 amino acids. Trimming pared 5 bases from V and 0 bases from J, leaving 7 bases between. The DNA of the CDR3 is TGTGCCAGCAGTGGACTTGTGAACACTGAAGCTTTCTTT. Protein product: CASSGLVNTEAFF.

The chain has TRBV10-2 and TRBJ2-1, with D maybe TRBD1 (6 bases). This CDR3 comprises 12 residues. V was trimmed by 10 bases and J by 3 bases, leaving 10 bases between them. The germline V gene has CDR1 WSHSY and CDR2 SAAADI. The CDR3 sequence: CATTDSYNEQFF. CDR3 bases: TGCGCCACTACGGACAGCTACAATGAGCAGTTCTTC.

The rearrangement joins TRBV3-1 (or the pseudogene TRBV3-2) to TRBJ1-1; no clear D. This CDR3 has 14 amino acids. Germline V gene data show CDR1 as LGHDT and CDR2 as YNNKEL (reference sequence). Trimming took 5 bases from V and 0 from J, leaving 10 bases between them. CDR3 DNA sequence: TGTGCCAGCAGCTCCGGACTTTTGAACACTGAAGCTTTCTTT. It specifies CASSSGLLNTEAFF.

A single count supports this clone. This chain joins TRBV27 and TRBJ2-1, with 9 bases fitting TRBD1. The CDR3 length is 15 residues. Germline CDR1 and CDR2: MNHEY and SMNVEV (reference sequence). Losses at the gene ends were 4 bases for V and 2 bases for J; bases not matched to a gene: 3. The CDR3, as DNA: TGTGCCAGCAGTTACGGACAGGGGACCTACAATGAGCAGTTCTTC. Protein product: CASSYGQGTYNEQFF.

This clone was recorded a few times. The rearrangement links TRBV28 to TRBJ1-6, with D perhaps matching TRBD1 (6 bases). Trimming shortened V by 6 bases and J by 8 bases, and 20 bases separated the two germline ends. From germline, CDR1 is MDHEN and CDR2 SYDVKM. The CDR3 is 16 residues long. The CDR3, as DNA: TGTGCCAGCAGGGGAACATTACAGGGAGACGATTCACCCCTCCACTTT. Translating it yields CASRGTLQGDDSPLHF.

This chain links TRBV5-5 with TRBJ1-2; 7 bases map to TRBD1. In germline, CDR1 is SGHKS, CDR2 YYEKEE (reference sequence). This CDR3 has 13 amino acids. The V gene end was trimmed by 5 bases and the J gene end by 6 bases; junction bases not matched to a gene: 7. The DNA for the CDR3 is TGTGCCAGCAGTCAACAGGGGTTGGATGGCTACACCTTC. This encodes CASSQQGLDGYTF. The full variable domain, completed using reference TRBV5-5 and TRBJ1-2, is DAGVTQSPTHLIKTRGQQVTLRCSPISGHKSVSWYQQVLGQGPQFIFQYYEKEERGRGNFPDRFSARQFPNYSSELNVNALLLGDSALYLCASSQQGLDGYTFGSGTRLTVV.

The rearrangement links TRBV19 to TRBJ2-5, with D possibly matching TRBD1 (6 bases). Germline V gene sequence: CDR1 LNHDA, CDR2 SQIVND (reference sequence). Trimming removed 5 bases from V and 4 bases from J, with 17 bases in between. The length of the CDR3 is 15 residues. CDR3 bases: TGTGCCAGTAGTCCCGGGACAAATAACGGAGAGACCCAGTACTTC. Residues: CASSPGTNNGETQYF.

This chain links TRBV15 with TRBJ2-5; no clear D. Germline-derived CDR1 and CDR2 are LNHNV and YYDKDF (reference sequence). The CDR3 extends over 14 amino acids. Trimming removed 5 bases from V and 3 bases from J, with 13 bases in between. The CDR3 DNA is TGTGCCACCAGCCCCGCCGATAGTAAAGAGACCCAGTACTTC. Its translation: CATSPADSKETQYF.

V gene TRBV7-2 combines with J gene TRBJ1-2; the D gene is possibly TRBD1 (5 bases). Germline loops: CDR1 SGHTA, CDR2 FQGNSA. V lost 0 bases to trimming and J lost 5 bases, with 13 bases between them. This CDR3 is 15 amino acids long. DNA for the CDR3: TGTGCCAGCAGCTTAGCGAGACAGTCACCATATGGCTACACCTTC. Residues: CASSLARQSPYGYTF.

The chain has TRBV5-4 and TRBJ1-1, with 7 bases aligning to TRBD1. CDR1 is SGHNT, CDR2 YYREEE, per germline (reference sequence). J was trimmed by 5 bases and V by 3 bases; bases with no gene match: 4. The CDR3 is 13 residues long. In nucleotides, the CDR3 is TGTGCCAGCAGCTATCAACAGGGGACTGAAGCTTTCTTT. Residues: CASSYQQGTEAFF.

The chain links TRBV27 to TRBJ1-5; weak D call: TRBD1 (6 bases). The germline CDR1 and CDR2 sequences are MNHEY and SMNVEV (reference sequence). The CDR3 extends over 13 amino acids. V gave up 2 bases and J gave up 6 bases, with 8 bases separating them. The chain's CDR3 is CASSLNRAQPQHF. The CDR3 DNA follows: TGTGCCAGCAGTTTAAACAGGGCTCAGCCCCAGCATTTT.

The CDR3 sequence: CASSLRQLAGATGELFF. DNA for the CDR3: TGTGCCAGCAGCCTACGCCAGCTAGCGGGAGCTACCGGGGAGCTGTTTTTT. The V gene is TRBV11-3, the J gene TRBJ2-2; 10 bases are shared with TRBD2. Looked up from germline, CDR1 is SGHNT and CDR2 is YENEEA. This CDR3 has 17 amino acids. The V segment lost 5 bases and the J segment 5 bases; nucleotides outside the gene matches: 11.

Points on this clone: The same CDR3 arises from other DNA sequences in this sample as well. The chain recombines TRBV5-1 with TRBJ1-4; 8 positions match TRBD1. The V segment lost 0 bases and the J segment 6 bases; nucleotides outside the gene matches: 4. Per germline, CDR1 SGHRS and CDR2 YFSETQ. The CDR3 is 15 residues long. CDR3 amino acids: CASSLGTGRDEKLFF. DNA of the CDR3: TGCGCCAGCAGCTTGGGGACAGGGAGGGATGAAAAACTGTTTTTT.

The rearrangement joins TRBV19 to TRBJ1-6; D is possibly TRBD1 (5 bases). The CDR3 has 16 residues. Trimming pared 6 bases from V and 9 bases from J, leaving 21 bases between. Germline V gene lookup returns CDR1 LNHDA and CDR2 SQIVND (reference sequence). The CDR3 loop reads CASSLGNRGSGSPLHF. The CDR3 bases are TGTGCCAGTAGCTTGGGAAATAGGGGTAGTGGTTCACCCCTCCACTTT. Using reference TRBV19 and TRBJ1-6 for the parts outside the CDR3, the full variable domain is DGGITQSPKYLFRKEGQNVTLSCEQNLNHDAMYWYRQDPGQGLRLIYYSQIVNDFQKGDIAEGYSVSREKKESFPLTVTSAQKNPTAFYLCASSLGNRGSGSPLHFGNGTRLTVT.

The V and J genes are TRBV7-9 and TRBJ2-1; D might be TRBD2 (6 bases). CDR1 and CDR2 from the germline V gene are SEHNR and FQNEAQ (reference sequence). V was trimmed by 5 bases and J by 15 bases, leaving 14 bases between them. CDR3 length: 11 amino acids. The CDR3 spells CASSPEGYVFF. DNA of the CDR3: TGTGCCAGCAGCCCGGAGGGATACGTGTTCTTC.

The chain has TRBV27 and TRBJ1-5; D not certain. V was cut by 4 bases and J by 0 bases, with 7 bases left in between. The CDR3 contains 14 residues. Germline V gene lookup returns CDR1 MNHEY and CDR2 SMNVEV (reference sequence). CDR3 nucleotides: TGTGCCAGCAGTTATAGCAGTAGCAATCAGCCCCAGCATTTT. Protein product: CASSYSSSNQPQHF.